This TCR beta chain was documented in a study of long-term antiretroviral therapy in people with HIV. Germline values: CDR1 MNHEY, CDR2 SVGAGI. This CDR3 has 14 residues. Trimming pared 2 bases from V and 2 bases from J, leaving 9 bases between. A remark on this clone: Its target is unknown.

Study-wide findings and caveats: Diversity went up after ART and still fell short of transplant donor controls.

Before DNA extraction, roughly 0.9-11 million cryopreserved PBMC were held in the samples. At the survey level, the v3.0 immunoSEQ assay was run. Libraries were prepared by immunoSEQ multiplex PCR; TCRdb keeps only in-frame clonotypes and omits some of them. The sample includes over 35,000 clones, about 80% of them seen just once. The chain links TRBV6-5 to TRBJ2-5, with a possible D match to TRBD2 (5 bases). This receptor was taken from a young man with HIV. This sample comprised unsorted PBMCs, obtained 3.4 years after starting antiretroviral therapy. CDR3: CASSYGTGQETQYF. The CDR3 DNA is TGTGCCAGCAGTTACGGAACGGGGCAAGAGACCCAGTACTTC.